Below are 3 T cell receptor beta chains sequenced from a single sample in a study of CD8 T cells in ankylosing spondylitis. TCRdb called the 5' RACE reads again in MiXCR, with one record for every CDR3 protein. This sample yields more than 150,000 distinct CDR3 sequences, of which about 18% are seen a single time; 4.3% belongs to the top ten. The specimen was blood, either unsorted or a sorted T cell fraction (not recorded which). The receptors originated from a male donor between 5 and 35 years old with ankylosing spondylitis or in good health (not recorded which).

This clonotype turned up a few times. The chain recombines TRBV7-3 with TRBJ2-1; D uncertain. Germline values: CDR1 SGHTA, CDR2 FQGTGA. CDR3 length equals 14 residues. V lost 3 bases and J lost 5, with 11 bases in between. CDR3 residues: CASSFRPSDNEQFF. CDR3 nucleotides: TGTGCCAGCAGCTTTCGACCAAGTGACAATGAGCAGTTCTTC.

This clonotype was recorded at least ten times. The chain joins TRBV12-3 or TRBV12-4 to TRBJ1-6; weak D call: TRBD1 (6 bases). CDR3 size: 15 residues. Trimming removed 0 bases from V and 6 bases from J, with 9 bases in between. The CDR3 DNA is TGTGCCAGCAGTTTAGCGCAGGGGACTAATTCACCCCTCCACTTT. Translating it yields CASSLAQGTNSPLHF.

Ten or more counts support this clonotype. This chain uses TRBV12-3 or TRBV12-4 with TRBJ1-5; D might be TRBD1 (6 bases). V gave up 6 bases and J gave up 2 bases, with 8 bases separating them. CDR3 length equals 13 residues. The CDR3 loop is CASRTGRNQPQHF. The CDR3 coding sequence is TGTGCCAGCAGGACAGGACGCAATCAGCCCCAGCATTTT.